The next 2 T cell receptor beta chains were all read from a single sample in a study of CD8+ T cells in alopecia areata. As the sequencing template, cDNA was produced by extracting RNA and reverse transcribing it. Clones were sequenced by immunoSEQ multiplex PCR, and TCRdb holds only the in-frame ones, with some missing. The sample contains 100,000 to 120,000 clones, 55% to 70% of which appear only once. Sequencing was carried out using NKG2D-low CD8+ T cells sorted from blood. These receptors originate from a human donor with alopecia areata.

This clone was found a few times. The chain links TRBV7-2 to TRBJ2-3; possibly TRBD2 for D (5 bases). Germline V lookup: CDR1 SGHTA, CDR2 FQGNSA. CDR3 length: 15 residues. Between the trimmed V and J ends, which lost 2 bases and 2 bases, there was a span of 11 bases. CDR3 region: CASSLTSQDTDTQYF. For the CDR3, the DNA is TGTGCCAGCAGCTTAACTAGTCAGGACACAGATACGCAGTATTTT.

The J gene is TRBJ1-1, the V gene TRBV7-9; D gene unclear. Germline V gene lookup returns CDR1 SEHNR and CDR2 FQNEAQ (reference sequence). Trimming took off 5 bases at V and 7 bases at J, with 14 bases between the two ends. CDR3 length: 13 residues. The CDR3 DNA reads TGTGCCAGCAGCCCCCCCGAAGGGCTTGAAGCTTTCTTT. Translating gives CASSPPEGLEAFF.